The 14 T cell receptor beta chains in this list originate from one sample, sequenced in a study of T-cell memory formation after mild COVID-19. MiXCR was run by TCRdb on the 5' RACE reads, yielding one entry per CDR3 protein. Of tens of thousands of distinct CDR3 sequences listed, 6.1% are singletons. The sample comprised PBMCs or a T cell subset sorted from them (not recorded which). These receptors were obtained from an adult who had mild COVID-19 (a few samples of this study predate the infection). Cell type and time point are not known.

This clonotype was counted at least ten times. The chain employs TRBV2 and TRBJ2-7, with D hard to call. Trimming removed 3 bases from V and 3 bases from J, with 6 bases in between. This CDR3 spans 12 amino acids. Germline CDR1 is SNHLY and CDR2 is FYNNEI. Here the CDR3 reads CASSEDGYEQYF. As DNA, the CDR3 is TGTGCCAGCAGTGAGGACGGCTACGAGCAGTACTTC.

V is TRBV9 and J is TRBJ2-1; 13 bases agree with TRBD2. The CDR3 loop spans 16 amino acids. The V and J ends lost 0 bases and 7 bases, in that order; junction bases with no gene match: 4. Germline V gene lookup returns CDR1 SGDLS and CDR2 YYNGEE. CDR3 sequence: CASSVVGLAGVNEQFF. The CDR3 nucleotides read TGTGCCAGCAGCGTAGTCGGACTAGCGGGAGTTAATGAGCAGTTCTTC.

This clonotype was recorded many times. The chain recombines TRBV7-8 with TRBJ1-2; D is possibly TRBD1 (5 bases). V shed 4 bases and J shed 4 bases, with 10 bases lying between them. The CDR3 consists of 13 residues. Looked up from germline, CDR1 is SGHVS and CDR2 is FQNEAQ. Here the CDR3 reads CASSSWGIYGYTF. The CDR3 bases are TGTGCCAGCAGCTCCTGGGGGATCTATGGCTACACCTTC.

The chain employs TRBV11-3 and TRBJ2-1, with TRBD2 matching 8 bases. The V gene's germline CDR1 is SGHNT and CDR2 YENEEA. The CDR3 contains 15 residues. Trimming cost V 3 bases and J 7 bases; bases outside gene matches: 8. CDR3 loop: CASSFSSGSGNEQFF. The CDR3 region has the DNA TGTGCCAGCAGCTTCTCGAGCGGGAGTGGTAATGAGCAGTTCTTC.

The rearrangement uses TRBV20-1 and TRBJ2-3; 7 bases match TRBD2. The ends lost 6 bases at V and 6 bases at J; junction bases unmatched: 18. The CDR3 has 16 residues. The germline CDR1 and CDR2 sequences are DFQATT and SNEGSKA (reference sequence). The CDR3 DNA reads TGCAGTGCCCTTTTTCTGTCAGCGGGGTTTGAGGATACGCAGTATTTT. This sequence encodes CSALFLSAGFEDTQYF.

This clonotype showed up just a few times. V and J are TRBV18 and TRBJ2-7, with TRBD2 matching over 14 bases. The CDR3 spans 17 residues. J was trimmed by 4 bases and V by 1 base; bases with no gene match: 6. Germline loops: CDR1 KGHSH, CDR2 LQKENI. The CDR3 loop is CASSPLGTSGSYYEQYF. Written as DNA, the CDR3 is TGTGCCAGCTCACCACTAGGGACTAGCGGGAGTTATTACGAGCAGTACTTC.

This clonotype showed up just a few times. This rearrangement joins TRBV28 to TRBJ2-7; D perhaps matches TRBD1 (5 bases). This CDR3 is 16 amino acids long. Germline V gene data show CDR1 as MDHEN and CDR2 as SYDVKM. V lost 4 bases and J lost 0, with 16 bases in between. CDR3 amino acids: CASSSLGQGNSYEQYF. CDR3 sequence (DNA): TGTGCCAGCAGTTCTTTGGGCCAGGGTAACTCCTACGAGCAGTACTTC.

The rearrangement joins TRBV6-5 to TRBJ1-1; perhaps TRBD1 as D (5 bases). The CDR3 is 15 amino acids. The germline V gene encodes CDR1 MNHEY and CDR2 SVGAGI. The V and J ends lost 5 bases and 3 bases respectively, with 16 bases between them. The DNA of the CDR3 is TGTGCCAGCAGTAACACCGGGACCTCCTACACTGAAGCTTTCTTT. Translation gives CASSNTGTSYTEAFF.

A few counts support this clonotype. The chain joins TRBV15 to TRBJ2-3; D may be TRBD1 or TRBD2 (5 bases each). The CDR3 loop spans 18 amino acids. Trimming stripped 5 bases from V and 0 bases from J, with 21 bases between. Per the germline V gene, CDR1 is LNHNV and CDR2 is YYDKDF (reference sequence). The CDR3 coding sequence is TGTGCCACCAGCGAGGGAACGGCAGGGACCCCTAGCACAGATACGCAGTATTTT. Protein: CATSEGTAGTPSTDTQYF.

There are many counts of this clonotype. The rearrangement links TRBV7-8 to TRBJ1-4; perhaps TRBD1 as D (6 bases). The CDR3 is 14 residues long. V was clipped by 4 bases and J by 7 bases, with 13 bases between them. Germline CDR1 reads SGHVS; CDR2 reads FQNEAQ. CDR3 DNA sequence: TGTGCCAGCAGCTCGGGCCTCAGGGGTGAAAAACTGTTTTTT. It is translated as CASSSGLRGEKLFF.

The CDR3 DNA reads as TGTGCCATCAGTGAGGCCAGCTATGGCTACACCTTC. Its translation is CAISEASYGYTF. V gene TRBV10-3 combines with J gene TRBJ1-2; D remains unclear. Germline V gene sequence: CDR1 ENHRY, CDR2 SYGVKD. Deletions cut 2 bases from V and 4 bases from J, with 5 bases between. The CDR3 has 12 amino acids.

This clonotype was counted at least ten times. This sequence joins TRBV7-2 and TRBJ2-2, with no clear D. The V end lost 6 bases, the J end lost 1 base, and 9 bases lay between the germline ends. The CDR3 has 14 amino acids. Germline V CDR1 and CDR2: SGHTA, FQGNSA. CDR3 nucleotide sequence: TGTGCCAGCAGGAAAACAGTGAACACCGGGGAGCTGTTTTTT. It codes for CASRKTVNTGELFF.

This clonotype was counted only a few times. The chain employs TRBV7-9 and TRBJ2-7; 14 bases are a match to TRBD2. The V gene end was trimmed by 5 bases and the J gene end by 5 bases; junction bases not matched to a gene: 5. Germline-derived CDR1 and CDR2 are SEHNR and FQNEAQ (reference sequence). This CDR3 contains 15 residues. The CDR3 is CASSPPGLAGDEQYF. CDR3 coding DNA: TGTGCCAGCAGCCCGCCGGGACTAGCGGGAGACGAGCAGTACTTC.

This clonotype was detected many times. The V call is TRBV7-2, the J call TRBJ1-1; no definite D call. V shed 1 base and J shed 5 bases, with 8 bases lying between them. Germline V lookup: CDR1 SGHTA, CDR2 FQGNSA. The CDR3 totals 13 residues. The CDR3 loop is CASSLVSETEAFF. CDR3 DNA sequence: TGTGCCAGCAGCTTAGTTTCCGAAACTGAAGCTTTCTTT.